Below, 24 T cell receptor beta chains from the same sample are listed, as sequenced in a study of T cell responses to AZD1222 COVID-19 vaccine. The repertoire was sequenced with immunoSEQ multiplex PCR; TCRdb's copy has only in-frame clones and lacks some. The top ten hold more than 4% of the sample, which has some 110,000 clones, more than 70% seen once. Sequenced material: peripheral blood, taken on day 0 of AZD1222 vaccination. The origin of the receptors is an adult in good health.

The genes are TRBV30 and TRBJ2-4; no firm D call. Trimming left V 3 bases short and J 2 bases short, with 14 bases between. Germline V gene lookup returns CDR1 GTSNPN and CDR2 SVGIG (reference sequence). The CDR3 sequence is 15 residues long. The CDR3 DNA reads as TGTGCCTGGAGACGACGGGTGGACCCCAAAAACATTCAGTACTTC. Its translation is CAWRRRVDPKNIQYF.

This clone was counted only a few times. The rearrangement uses TRBV2 and TRBJ2-5, with D perhaps being TRBD1 or TRBD2 (6 bases each). The CDR3 loop spans 16 amino acids. Trimming removed 10 bases from V and 2 bases from J, with 23 bases in between. The germline gives CDR1 SNHLY, CDR2 FYNNEI. The chain's CDR3 is CATFRGTQGGQETQYF. As DNA, the CDR3 is TGTGCCACCTTCCGGGGGACCCAAGGGGGGCAAGAGACCCAGTACTTC. The whole variable domain, remainder taken from reference TRBV2 and TRBJ2-5, is EPEVTQTPSHQVTQMGQEVILRCVPISNHLYFYWYRQILGQKVEFLVSFYNNEISEKSEIFDDQFSVERPDGSNFTLKIRSTKLEDSAMYFCATFRGTQGGQETQYFGPGTRLLVL.

This rearrangement joins TRBV3-1 (or the pseudogene TRBV3-2) to TRBJ1-6, with D possibly being TRBD1 (5 bases). CDR1 and CDR2 from the germline V gene are LGHDT and YNNKEL (reference sequence). V was pared by 1 base and J by 7 bases, with 11 bases between. There are 15 residues in the CDR3. The DNA for the CDR3 is TGTGCCAGCAGCCAAGGAGGGGTACAAAATTCACCCCTCCACTTT. It yields the protein CASSQGGVQNSPLHF.

The CDR3 protein is CSVTDRGPNQPQHF. The CDR3 DNA is TGCAGCGTTACCGACAGGGGGCCCAATCAGCCCCAGCATTTT. The chain joins TRBV29-1 to TRBJ1-5, with TRBD1 matching over 10 bases. The CDR3 spans 14 residues. Trimming at V came to 5 bases and at J to 3 bases, leaving 4 bases not matched to a gene. The germline CDR1 and CDR2 sequences are SQVTM and ANQGSEA.

V is TRBV7-3 and J is TRBJ2-1; D gene uncertain. Looked up from germline, CDR1 is SGHTA and CDR2 is FQGTGA. The CDR3 is made up of 13 amino acids. Trimming removed 5 bases from V and 3 bases from J, with 8 bases in between. The CDR3 DNA sequence: TGTGCCAGCAGCCTAGGTTTCTACAATGAGCAGTTCTTC. Translation: CASSLGFYNEQFF. The full variable domain, rest sourced from reference TRBV7-3 and TRBJ2-1, is GAGVSQTPSNKVTEKGKYVELRCDPISGHTALYWYRQSLGQGPEFLIYFQGTGAADDSGLPNDRFFAVRPEGSVSTLKIQRTERGDSAVYLCASSLGFYNEQFFGPGTRLTVL.

J is TRBJ1-1 and V is TRBV7-3; D gene uncertain. The germline CDR1 and CDR2 sequences are SGHTA and FQGTGA. V lost 0 bases and J lost 3, with 8 bases in between. CDR3 length: 14 residues. This chain's CDR3 is CASSLTVRDTEAFF. CDR3 sequence (DNA): TGTGCCAGCAGCTTAACGGTTCGGGACACTGAAGCTTTCTTT.

This clone was recorded a few times. The gene calls are TRBV2 and TRBJ1-2; 9 nucleotides match TRBD1. V was clipped by 6 bases and J by 4 bases; unmatched bases: 6. Germline V gives CDR1 SNHLY, CDR2 FYNNEI. The length of the CDR3 is 14 residues. In nucleotides, the CDR3 is TGTGCCAGCAGGGGACAGGGCTGGTTCTATGGCTACACCTTC. Its translation: CASRGQGWFYGYTF.

This chain connects TRBV27 to TRBJ2-7; TRBD1 agrees at 11 bases. Trimming removed 5 bases from V and 0 bases from J; junction bases left unmatched: 15. The CDR3 covers 19 residues. CDR1 is MNHEY and CDR2 is SMNVEV in the germline V gene (reference sequence). The CDR3, as DNA: TGTGCCAGCAGTCTTTACGGACAGGGGGCCCTCCTAAGCTCCTACGAGCAGTACTTC. It is translated as CASSLYGQGALLSSYEQYF.

J is TRBJ2-2 and V is TRBV5-7; the D call may be TRBD1 or TRBD2 (5 bases each). TRBV5-7 is marked as an open reading frame, function uncertain. The V and J ends lost 3 bases and 7 bases respectively, with 25 bases between them. There are 18 residues in the CDR3. For the CDR3, the DNA is TGTGCCAGCAGCTGGGACCTAATAGACTGGGGCTCTTTCGGGGAGCTGTTTTTT. It codes for CASSWDLIDWGSFGELFF.

V is TRBV6-5 and J is TRBJ2-5; D remains unclear. V was clipped by 6 bases and J by 5 bases, with 10 bases between them. Germline CDR1 is MNHEY and CDR2 is SVGAGI. CDR3 length: 12 amino acids. The CDR3 bases are TGTGCCAGCAGACCCAATGCGGAGACCCAGTACTTC. It translates to CASRPNAETQYF.

The J gene is TRBJ1-5, the V gene TRBV24-1, with D unresolved. Trimming pared 4 bases from V and 7 bases from J, leaving 13 bases between. Looked up from germline, CDR1 is KGHDR and CDR2 is SFDVKD. The CDR3 has 14 residues. CDR3 bases: TGTGCCACCAGTGACCGCCGGTACGGGCAGCCCCAGCATTTT. It encodes CATSDRRYGQPQHF.

The genes are TRBV2 and TRBJ2-1; 7 bases match TRBD1. The junction had 7 bases not matched to a gene; V was cut back by 1 base and J by 7 bases. The CDR3 extends over 15 amino acids. From germline, CDR1 is SNHLY and CDR2 FYNNEI. The CDR3 bases are TGTGCCAGCAGTGAAGGAGGACAGGACGGGAATGAGCAGTTCTTC. The encoded protein is CASSEGGQDGNEQFF.

The V and J genes are TRBV13 and TRBJ2-2; TRBD2 matches 8 bases. The J segment lost 6 bases and the V segment lost 5 bases, leaving 8 bases of the junction unmatched. CDR3 length: 15 amino acids. Germline V gives CDR1 PRHDT, CDR2 FYEKMQ (reference sequence). CDR3 in amino acids: CASSGTRAVPGELFF. The CDR3 DNA sequence: TGTGCCAGCAGCGGGACTAGGGCTGTCCCCGGGGAGCTGTTTTTT.

This CDR3 is CASSQGTLTYEQYF. For the CDR3, the DNA is TGTGCCAGCAGCCAGGGGACACTGACCTACGAGCAGTACTTC. The rearrangement uses TRBV5-6 and TRBJ2-7; possibly TRBD1 for D (6 bases). The CDR3 loop spans 14 amino acids. Germline-derived CDR1 and CDR2 are SGHDT and YYEEEE. V gave up 4 bases and J gave up 2 bases, with 13 bases separating them.

This clone was counted between two and nine times. The junction does not match germline at one end; this may be a read error. This chain joins TRBV7-7 and TRBJ1-5, with D unresolved. Germline V lookup: CDR1 SSHAT, CDR2 FNYEAQ (reference sequence). The CDR3 consists of 13 residues. CDR3 in amino acids: CASSLAEDQPQHF. In DNA form, the CDR3 reads TGTGCTAGCAGCTTAGCGGAAGATCAGCCCCAGCATTTT. The variable domain in full, completed from reference TRBV7-7 and TRBJ1-5, reads GAGVSQSPRYKVTKRGQDVTLRCDPISSHATLYWYQQALGQGPEFLTYFNYEAQPDKSGLPSDRFSAERPEGSISTLTIQRTEQRDSAMYRCASSLAEDQPQHFGDGTRLSIL.

The chain combines TRBV11-2 with TRBJ2-5, with 7 bases that match TRBD1. From germline, CDR1 is SGHAT and CDR2 FQNNGV. V shed 1 base and J 2 bases; nucleotides not matched to a gene: 4. This CDR3 region has 15 residues. The CDR3 DNA follows: TGTGCCAGCAGCTTAGCAGGGACAGAACAAGAGACCCAGTACTTC. Its protein is CASSLAGTEQETQYF.

The V call is TRBV4-1, the J call TRBJ2-7, with D unclear. The CDR3 totals 18 residues. Between the trimmed V and J ends, which lost 5 bases and 3 bases, there was a span of 26 bases. Germline V gene lookup returns CDR1 MGHRA and CDR2 YSYEKL. DNA for the CDR3: TGCGCCAGCAGCTATTCACGGTTCGACGACCTTAAGGACTACGAGCAGTACTTC. Translating gives CASSYSRFDDLKDYEQYF.

This clone was counted a single time. This chain joins TRBV6-2 or TRBV6-3 and TRBJ1-2; TRBD1 matches 7 bases. Germline V gene lookup returns CDR1 MNHEY and CDR2 SVGEGT. V lost 5 bases, J lost 13 bases, and 10 bases stayed unmatched. The CDR3 is 12 amino acids. DNA of the CDR3: TGTGCCAGCAGTGGCCCCGGACAGGTCGGCACCTTC. As protein: CASSGPGQVGTF.

The J gene is TRBJ1-5, the V gene TRBV18, with 9 nucleotides matching TRBD1. Germline V CDR1 and CDR2: KGHSH, LQKENI. The CDR3 runs to 16 residues. The J segment lost 4 bases and the V segment lost 6 bases, leaving 10 bases of the junction unmatched. The CDR3 is CASSSEDRGRNQPQHF. The CDR3 DNA reads as TGTGCCAGCTCCTCTGAGGACAGGGGAAGAAATCAGCCCCAGCATTTT.

The rearrangement uses TRBV28 and TRBJ2-1, with 8 bases fitting TRBD2. The CDR3 contains 16 residues. Germline CDR1 reads MDHEN; CDR2 reads SYDVKM. V gave up 0 bases and J gave up 9 bases; unmatched junction bases: 10. In DNA, the CDR3 is TGTGCCAGCAGTTTATGGGGGACTAGGTCGGTCGGTGAGCAGTTCTTC. As protein: CASSLWGTRSVGEQFF. Together with reference TRBV28 and TRBJ2-1, the CDR3 gives the full variable domain: DVKVTQSSRYLVKRTGEKVFLECVQDMDHENMFWYRQDPGLGLRLIYFSYDVKMKEKGDIPEGYSVSREKKERFSLILESASTNQTSMYLCASSLWGTRSVGEQFFGPGTRLTVL.

The chain has TRBV7-9 and TRBJ1-3; TRBD1 matches at 7 bases. CDR1 is SEHNR and CDR2 is FQNEAQ in the germline V gene (reference sequence). The CDR3 runs 16 residues. After removal of 5 bases from V and 2 bases from J, the junction contained 9 bases not matched to a gene. CDR3 residues: CASSARQGHTGNTIYF. The DNA of the CDR3 is TGTGCCAGCAGCGCTAGACAGGGCCACACTGGAAACACCATATATTTT.

This chain links TRBV5-4 with TRBJ2-7; the D is unclear. Per germline, CDR1 SGHNT and CDR2 YYREEE (reference sequence). Trimming removed 2 bases from V and 0 bases from J, with 3 bases in between. CDR3 length equals 12 residues. The CDR3 DNA reads as TGTGCCAGCAGCTTCTACTCCTACGAGCAGTACTTC. Translating it yields CASSFYSYEQYF.

The chain uses TRBV4-1 and TRBJ2-2; no firm D call. Germline V gene data show CDR1 as MGHRA and CDR2 as YSYEKL. The CDR3 runs to 14 residues. V was trimmed by 6 bases and J by 5 bases, leaving 13 bases between them. DNA of the CDR3: TGCGCCAGCAGTCATCAACCAGGTACCGGGGAGCTGTTTTTT. Its translation is CASSHQPGTGELFF.

This clone was recorded once. The CDR3 protein is CASSPRVPGLAGGHEQYF. As DNA, the CDR3 is TGTGCCAGCAGCCCGAGGGTACCGGGACTAGCGGGAGGCCACGAGCAGTACTTC. The chain couples TRBV11-2 to TRBJ2-7; TRBD2 agrees at 15 bases. Unmatched junction bases numbered 13, after V lost 5 bases and J lost 5 bases. The CDR3 sequence is 18 residues long. Germline values: CDR1 SGHAT, CDR2 FQNNGV.